This is a list of T cell receptor beta chains from one sample in a study of somatic mutations in cytotoxic T cells in rheumatoid arthritis. Repertoires were generated with immunoSEQ multiplex PCR, while TCRdb's copy carries only in-frame clones and drops some. The data hold around 20,000 clones, with roughly two thirds observed a single time. The source material was CD8+ T cells sorted from blood. All receptors derive from an adult with rheumatoid arthritis. Both conserved end residues are part of each CDR3. D genes are given only for firm matches. Clone sizes are given selectively: once, few, many, or a class where the clone is expanded.

>12|few|.|TRBJ1-5|TRBV2
TGTGCCAGCAGTGAGGGGAATCAGCCCCAGCATTTT
CASSEGNQPQHF
>15|few|.|TRBJ1-6|TRBV4-2
TGTGCCAGCAGCCAAGAACGGGGGGACGGGTCACCCCTCCACTTT
CASSQERGDGSPLHF
>15|.|TRBD1|TRBJ2-7|TRBV7-2
TGTGCCAGCAGCGCCCGACAGGGGGCATTGGACGAGCAGTACTTC
CASSARQGALDEQYF
>18|.|.|TRBJ1-3|TRBV11-2
TGTGCCAGCAGCTTAGATTGGGGGGGCTTCGACTCTGGAAACACCATATATTTT
CASSLDWGGFDSGNTIYF
>14|.|.|TRBJ2-3|TRBV7-2
TGTGCCAGCAGCCCAGTGGGGGACACAGATACGCAGTATTTT
CASSPVGDTDTQYF
>17|.|.|TRBJ2-2|TRBV9
TGTGCCAGCAGCGTCCGACGAGACAAGTTGAACACCGGGGAGCTGTTTTTT
CASSVRRDKLNTGELFF
>15|.|TRBD1|TRBJ1-1|TRBV28
TGTGCCAGCAGTTTACCAGGGACAGGGAACACTGAAGCTTTCTTT
CASSLPGTGNTEAFF
>15|.|.|TRBJ1-3|TRBV19
TGTGCCAGTAGCCTCCAAGCTTCCTCTGGAAACACCATATATTTT
CASSLQASSGNTIYF
>12|.|TRBD1|TRBJ1-1|TRBV7-6
TGTGCCAGCACAGGGGGGAACACTGAAGCTTTCTTT
CASTGGNTEAFF
>15|once|.|TRBJ1-5|TRBV28
TGTGCCAGCAGTTTTCGGGGGGGAGCTAATCAGCCCCAGCATTTT
CASSFRGGANQPQHF
>15|.|TRBD2|TRBJ2-7|TRBV6-5
TGTGCCAGCAGTTACACGACCGGGACTAGTAACGAGCAGTACTTC
CASSYTTGTSNEQYF
>15|.|.|TRBJ2-2|TRBV11-2
TGTGCCAGCAGCTCTCGGACGGAGAACACCGGGGAGCTGTTTTTT
CASSSRTENTGELFF
>15|.|.|TRBJ2-7|TRBV4-3
TGCGCCAGCAGCCAATTCTGGCAGGGGCCCTACGAGCAGTACTTC
CASSQFWQGPYEQYF
>14|.|.|TRBJ2-7|TRBV7-9
TGTGCCAGCAGCCCCCGTTGGGGTACCTACGAGCAGTACTTC
CASSPRWGTYEQYF
>14|.|.|TRBJ1-1|TRBV7-9
TGTGCCAGCAGCTTAGTAAGGGGGGCTGGTGAAGCTTTCTTT
CASSLVRGAGEAFF
>14|.|TRBD1|TRBJ2-7|TRBV4-1
TGCGCCAGCAGCTTGAACAGGGGGTCCTACGAGCAGTACTTC
CASSLNRGSYEQYF
>15|few|.|TRBJ1-1|TRBV7-9
TGTGCCAGCAGCTTAGGTCAAACAGCGGACACTGAAGCTTTCTTT
CASSLGQTADTEAFF
>15|few|TRBD2|TRBJ2-2|TRBV28
TGTGCCAGCAGTTTAACGCGGGGGGGCGCCGGGGAGCTGTTTTTT
CASSLTRGGAGELFF
>15|.|.|TRBJ1-4|TRBV6-5
TGTGCCAGCAGTTCCGACTACCCGGGTAATGAAAAACTGTTTTTT
CASSSDYPGNEKLFF
>14|.|.|TRBJ2-7|TRBV4-1
TGCGCCAGCAGCCAATCGGCAGACTCCTACGAGCAGTACTTC
CASSQSADSYEQYF
>12|few|.|TRBJ2-7|TRBV6-5
TGTGCCAGCAGCTCTACTAGCTTCGAGCAGTACTTC
CASSSTSFEQYF
>13|few|.|TRBJ1-4|TRBV6-1
TGTGCCAGCCGGACCGCAACTAATGAAAAACTGTTTTTT
CASRTATNEKLFF
>13|.|.|TRBJ2-7|TRBV7-6
TGTGCCAGCAGACAGGGAGTGGGATACGAGCAGTACTTC
CASRQGVGYEQYF
>17|once|TRBD1|TRBJ2-2|TRBV11-2
TGTGCCAGCAGCTTAGCACCGGGACAGGGCCACACCGGGGAGCTGTTTTTT
CASSLAPGQGHTGELFF
>14|.|.|TRBJ1-6|TRBV6-5
TGTGCCAGCAGTTACGAGGGGTTAAATTCACCCCTCCACTTT
CASSYEGLNSPLHF
>17|few|.|TRBJ2-2|TRBV19
TGTGCCAGCAAAATCGGATATAGCGAGGCGAACACCGGGGAGCTGTTTTTT
CASKIGYSEANTGELFF
>13|.|.|TRBJ2-7|TRBV6-1
TGTGCCAGCAGTGAATACGGCACCTACGAGCAGTACTTC
CASSEYGTYEQYF
>13|.|.|TRBJ1-1|TRBV7-9
TGTGCCAGCGACAGAAATCCCGCGGGTGAAGCTTTCTTT
CASDRNPAGEAFF
>15|few|TRBD2|TRBJ2-3|TRBV6-5
TGTGCCAGCAGTTACCTAGCGGGGGTGACAGATACGCAGTATTTT
CASSYLAGVTDTQYF
>16|few|.|TRBJ2-7|TRBV5-4
TGTGCCAGCAGCACAGACGACACCTACGCCACCTACGAGCAGTACTTC
CASSTDDTYATYEQYF
>14|.|.|TRBJ1-5|TRBV4-3
TGCGCCAGCAGCCAAGAGAGGGAGTATCAGCCCCAGCATTTT
CASSQEREYQPQHF
>16|.|.|TRBJ2-2|TRBV2
TGTGCCAGCAGTGAATCAGTCGGGGGTGACACCGGGGAGCTGTTTTTT
CASSESVGGDTGELFF
>15|once|TRBD1|TRBJ2-3|TRBV9
TGTGCCAGCAGCGTAGGGACAGGGGGCACAGATACGCAGTATTTT
CASSVGTGGTDTQYF
>15|few|.|TRBJ2-1|TRBV15
TGTGCCACCAGCAGAGTTGTGGACTCCTACAATGAGCAGTTCTTC
CATSRVVDSYNEQFF
>16|.|.|TRBJ2-1|TRBV28
TGTGCCAGCAGTTCCGAACAGGGTGCTGCGTACAATGAGCAGTTCTTC
CASSSEQGAAYNEQFF
>17|.|TRBD2|TRBJ2-1|TRBV27
TGTGCCAGCAGCTCCAGGCTAGCGGGGGACCCCTACAATGAGCAGTTCTTC
CASSSRLAGDPYNEQFF
>14|.|.|TRBJ1-1|TRBV9
TGTGCCAGCAGCGTAGGGACAGTCCCCACTGAAGCTTTCTTT
CASSVGTVPTEAFF
>12|.|.|TRBJ1-6|TRBV5-6
TGTGCCAGCAGCTACGTAAATTCACCCCTCCACTTT
CASSYVNSPLHF
>14|.|.|TRBJ2-1|TRBV4-3
TGCGCCAGCAGCCAAGAAGTCTCCTACAATGAGCAGTTCTTC
CASSQEVSYNEQFF
>12|.|.|TRBJ1-1|TRBV28
TGTGCCAGCAGTTTAGGTATTCTGGCAACTTTCTTT
CASSLGILATFF
>17|.|TRBD2|TRBJ2-1|TRBV19
TGTGCCAGTAGTATAGATGGTATACTAGCGGGTGGCAATGAGCAGTTCTTC
CASSIDGILAGGNEQFF
>15|.|.|TRBJ2-3|TRBV9
TGTGCCAGCAGCGTATCCTCGTCTAGCACAGATACGCAGTATTTT
CASSVSSSSTDTQYF